The next 5 T cell receptor beta chains were all read from a single sample in a study of Graves' ophthalmopathy and Graves' hyperthyroidism. Amplifying from RNA transcripts, the study obtained TCR beta CDR3 regions. RT-PCR with HTBI primers came first, then second-round multiplex PCR. TCRdb reprocessed the multiplex PCR reads via MiXCR and lists one record per CDR3 protein. The sample lists a few hundred thousand distinct CDR3 sequences; just under 40% were seen once. The sample comprised peripheral blood or thyroid tissue (not recorded which). Source of these receptors: an adult man with Graves' hyperthyroidism.

The chain carries TRBV7-2 and TRBJ2-5, with 7 bases identical to TRBD2. V was clipped by 5 bases and J by 8 bases; unmatched bases: 17. This CDR3 spans 16 amino acids. The germline V gene has CDR1 SGHTA and CDR2 FQGNSA. Here the CDR3 DNA reads TGTGCCAGCAGCCCAGATGTCTCCCGCGGGAGTGGAACCCAGTACTTC. This encodes CASSPDVSRGSGTQYF.

In its sample, this clonotype was seen many times. This rearrangement joins TRBV6-5 to TRBJ2-5; 10 bases map to TRBD1. Trimming cost V 5 bases and J 5 bases; bases outside gene matches: 8. Germline V CDR1 and CDR2: MNHEY, SVGAGI. There are 15 residues in the CDR3. The CDR3 bases are TGTGCCAGCAGTACCGCCGACAGGGGGCACGAGACCCAGTACTTC. This encodes CASSTADRGHETQYF.

In regard to this clonotype: Given a much more abundant clone one base away, this may be a read error. The CDR3 ends on some other residue instead of the conserved phenylalanine or tryptophan, so this is likely a read error. The V call is TRBV9, the J call TRBJ1-1; weak D call: TRBD1 (5 bases). The V gene lost 0 bases and the J gene lost 7 bases, with 19 bases spanning the gap. The CDR3 is made up of 16 amino acids. Germline values: CDR1 SGDLS, CDR2 YYNGEE. Here the CDR3 reads CASSVVSGRVNLEAFL. CDR3 nucleotides: TGTGCCAGCAGCGTAGTATCGGGACGGGTGAACCTTGAAGCTTTCCTT.

This chain uses TRBV9 with TRBJ1-2; tentatively, D is TRBD1 (6 bases). V lost 4 bases and J lost 5, with 24 bases in between. The V gene's germline CDR1 is SGDLS and CDR2 YYNGEE. This CDR3 is 17 amino acids long. CDR3 amino acids: CASSPRKGGAGPYGYTF. In nucleotides, the CDR3 is TGTGCCAGCAGCCCACGGAAGGGGGGGGCAGGACCTTATGGCTACACCTTC.

This clonotype appeared many times. The J gene is TRBJ1-2, the V gene TRBV19; TRBD1 matches 9 bases. The CDR3 has 16 residues. The germline V gene has CDR1 LNHDA and CDR2 SQIVND (reference sequence). J gave up 2 bases and V 5 bases, and 9 bases lay outside the gene matches. The CDR3 protein is CASSPGGTGSNYGYTF. The CDR3 nucleotides are TGTGCCAGTAGTCCCGGCGGGACAGGGTCCAACTATGGCTACACCTTC.